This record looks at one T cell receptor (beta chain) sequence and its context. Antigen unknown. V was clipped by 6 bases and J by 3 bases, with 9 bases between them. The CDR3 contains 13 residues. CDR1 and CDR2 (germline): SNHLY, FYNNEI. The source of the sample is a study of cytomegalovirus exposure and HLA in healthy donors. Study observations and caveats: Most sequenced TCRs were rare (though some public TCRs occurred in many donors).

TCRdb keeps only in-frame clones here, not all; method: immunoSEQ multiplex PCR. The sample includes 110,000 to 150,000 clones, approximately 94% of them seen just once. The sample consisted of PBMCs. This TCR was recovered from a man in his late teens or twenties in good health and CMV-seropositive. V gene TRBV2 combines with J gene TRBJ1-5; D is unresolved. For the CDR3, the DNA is TGTGCCAGCAGGCCCGGTGTCAATCAGCCCCAGCATTTT. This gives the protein CASRPGVNQPQHF.